The rows below give T cell receptor beta chains drawn from one sample of a study of beta chain features in type 1 diabetes. Libraries were prepared by immunoSEQ multiplex PCR; TCRdb keeps only in-frame clonotypes and omits some of them. The top ten clones hold almost 0.065% of a sample with around 430,000 clones, over 25% of them seen once. Sequencing input: naive CD4+ T cells from blood. Source of these receptors: a man in his late teens or twenties in good health. The CDR3 runs from the conserved cysteine through the conserved F or W. A D gene is named only where the DNA matches it firmly. Clone size is not always given. Where it is, it says once, few, many or a class for expanded clones.

v_gene: TRBV6-6; d_gene: -; abundance: -; j_gene: TRBJ2-7; CDR3nt: TGTGCCAGCAGTCCTACGGCGGGGTCCTACGAGCAGTACTTC; CDR3aa: CASSPTAGSYEQYF
v_gene: TRBV23-1; d_gene: -; abundance: -; j_gene: TRBJ1-1; CDR3nt: TGCGCCAGCAGTCCTAGAGTATCGGTTATGAACACTGAAGCTTTCTTT; CDR3aa: CASSPRVSVMNTEAFF
v_gene: TRBV30; d_gene: -; abundance: -; j_gene: TRBJ2-1; CDR3nt: TGTGCCTGGACCCCCCGGCCCGGGAGCGCCTACAATGAGCAGTTCTTC; CDR3aa: CAWTPRPGSAYNEQFF
v_gene: TRBV25-1; d_gene: -; abundance: few; j_gene: TRBJ1-1; CDR3nt: TGTGCCAGCACTTTAACAGGGAACACTGAAGCTTTCTTT; CDR3aa: CASTLTGNTEAFF
v_gene: TRBV5-1; d_gene: TRBD1; abundance: -; j_gene: TRBJ2-7; CDR3nt: TGCGCCAGCAGCTACGGGACAGCATTTACCTACGAGCAGTACTTC; CDR3aa: CASSYGTAFTYEQYF
v_gene: TRBV30; d_gene: TRBD1; abundance: few; j_gene: TRBJ1-5; CDR3nt: TGTGCCTGGAAGGACAGGGTAGGGGATCAGCCCCAGCATTTT; CDR3aa: CAWKDRVGDQPQHF
v_gene: TRBV7-3; d_gene: TRBD2; abundance: -; j_gene: TRBJ2-3; CDR3nt: TGTGCCAGCAGCTTGCTAGCGGGATTCACAGATACGCAGTATTTT; CDR3aa: CASSLLAGFTDTQYF
v_gene: TRBV5-1; d_gene: -; abundance: -; j_gene: TRBJ2-7; CDR3nt: TGCGCCAGCAGCTTGAATGGCCCCTACGAGCAGTACTTC; CDR3aa: CASSLNGPYEQYF
v_gene: TRBV27; d_gene: TRBD2; abundance: few; j_gene: TRBJ2-1; CDR3nt: TGTGCCAGCAGCCCTTTAGCGGGAGGTAGGAATGAGCAGTTCTTC; CDR3aa: CASSPLAGGRNEQFF
v_gene: TRBV9; d_gene: TRBD2; abundance: few; j_gene: TRBJ2-5; CDR3nt: TGTGCCAGCAGCAGACGGACTAGCGGGAGGGGACAAGAGACCCAGTACTTC; CDR3aa: CASSRRTSGRGQETQYF
v_gene: TRBV5-1; d_gene: TRBD2; abundance: -; j_gene: TRBJ2-1; CDR3nt: TGCGCCAGCAGCTTGACTAGCGGGAGTAATGAGCAGTTCTTC; CDR3aa: CASSLTSGSNEQFF
v_gene: TRBV25-1; d_gene: TRBD2; abundance: -; j_gene: TRBJ2-5; CDR3nt: TGTGCCAGCAGGGCGAATAGGGGACTAGCCCAAGAGACCCAGTACTTC; CDR3aa: CASRANRGLAQETQYF
v_gene: TRBV5-1; d_gene: -; abundance: -; j_gene: TRBJ2-7; CDR3nt: TGCGCCAGCAGCGGTCCCCAGGGTAGCCCCTACGAGCAGTACTTC; CDR3aa: CASSGPQGSPYEQYF
v_gene: TRBV7-2; d_gene: -; abundance: -; j_gene: TRBJ2-3; CDR3nt: TGTGCCAGCAGCTCCTCCCTGGGTGTAGATACGCAGTATTTT; CDR3aa: CASSSSLGVDTQYF
v_gene: TRBV29-1; d_gene: -; abundance: -; j_gene: TRBJ1-1; CDR3nt: TGCAGCGTTCTAACAGGGCCCGGGACTGAAGCTTTCTTT; CDR3aa: CSVLTGPGTEAFF
v_gene: TRBV29-1; d_gene: -; abundance: -; j_gene: TRBJ2-7; CDR3nt: TGCAGCGTTGGGACAGTCAACTACGAGCAGTACTTC; CDR3aa: CSVGTVNYEQYF
v_gene: TRBV30; d_gene: -; abundance: -; j_gene: TRBJ2-7; CDR3nt: TGTGCCTGCAGGAGCTCCTACGAGCAGTACTTC; CDR3aa: CACRSSYEQYF
v_gene: TRBV30; d_gene: -; abundance: -; j_gene: TRBJ2-1; CDR3nt: TGTGCCTGGAATGCGGACAATGAGCAGTTCTTC; CDR3aa: CAWNADNEQFF
v_gene: TRBV30; d_gene: -; abundance: few; j_gene: TRBJ2-7; CDR3nt: TGTGCCTGGAACCTGGGGAGCTCCTACGAGCAGTACTTC; CDR3aa: CAWNLGSSYEQYF
v_gene: TRBV15; d_gene: TRBD2; abundance: once; j_gene: TRBJ2-7; CDR3nt: TGTGCCACCAGACCAGGACTAGCGGGAGCCTACGAGCAGTACTTC; CDR3aa: CATRPGLAGAYEQYF
v_gene: TRBV5-1; d_gene: TRBD2; abundance: -; j_gene: TRBJ2-5; CDR3nt: TGCGCCAGCAGCTTGGATACGGGAGGGGAGACCCAGTACTTC; CDR3aa: CASSLDTGGETQYF
v_gene: TRBV19; d_gene: -; abundance: -; j_gene: TRBJ2-6; CDR3nt: TGTGCCAGTAGTAAGACAGCGGTTCAAGGGGCCAACGTCCTGACTTTC; CDR3aa: CASSKTAVQGANVLTF
v_gene: TRBV30; d_gene: -; abundance: -; j_gene: TRBJ1-5; CDR3nt: TGTGCCTGGAGTGTACGTCGGAGCAATCAGCCCCAGCATTTT; CDR3aa: CAWSVRRSNQPQHF
v_gene: TRBV30; d_gene: -; abundance: -; j_gene: TRBJ1-1; CDR3nt: TGTGCCTGGAGTGTAGCCCCCACTGAAGCTTTCTTT; CDR3aa: CAWSVAPTEAFF
v_gene: TRBV9; d_gene: -; abundance: few; j_gene: TRBJ1-4; CDR3nt: TGTGCCAGCAGCGTGGCCGGAACGGGTGAAAAACTGTTTTTT; CDR3aa: CASSVAGTGEKLFF
v_gene: TRBV19; d_gene: -; abundance: -; j_gene: TRBJ2-7; CDR3nt: TGTGCCAGTAGTAACCGACACTCCTACGAGCAGTACTTC; CDR3aa: CASSNRHSYEQYF
v_gene: TRBV19; d_gene: -; abundance: -; j_gene: TRBJ2-1; CDR3nt: TGTGCCAGTAGTATAGATCTAAGCGGGCGAGAGTTCTTC; CDR3aa: CASSIDLSGREFF
v_gene: TRBV5-6; d_gene: TRBD2; abundance: -; j_gene: TRBJ2-7; CDR3nt: TGTGCCAGCAGCTGGGAGGGATACGAGCAGTACTTC; CDR3aa: CASSWEGYEQYF
v_gene: TRBV29-1; d_gene: -; abundance: -; j_gene: TRBJ2-5; CDR3nt: TGCAGCGCTGACCGGGACGGAAGCCAGCAGTACTTC; CDR3aa: CSADRDGSQQYF
v_gene: TRBV2; d_gene: -; abundance: few; j_gene: TRBJ2-5; CDR3nt: TGTGCCAGCAGTGGGCTAGAGGGAGGGACCCAGTACTTC; CDR3aa: CASSGLEGGTQYF
v_gene: TRBV9; d_gene: TRBD2; abundance: -; j_gene: TRBJ2-7; CDR3nt: TGTGCCAGCAGCGTAGGGCTAGCGGGAATGTACGAGCAGTACTTC; CDR3aa: CASSVGLAGMYEQYF
v_gene: TRBV28; d_gene: -; abundance: few; j_gene: TRBJ2-6; CDR3nt: TGTGCCAGCAGTTGGGACTTTAGCTCTGGGGCCAACGTCCTGACTTTC; CDR3aa: CASSWDFSSGANVLTF
v_gene: TRBV19; d_gene: TRBD2; abundance: -; j_gene: TRBJ2-3; CDR3nt: TGTGCCAGTAAGGTAGCGGGTACCACAGATACGCAGTATTTT; CDR3aa: CASKVAGTTDTQYF
v_gene: TRBV2; d_gene: -; abundance: few; j_gene: TRBJ1-1; CDR3nt: TGTGCCAGCATTTTGAACACTGAAGCTTTCTTT; CDR3aa: CASILNTEAFF
v_gene: TRBV6-5; d_gene: -; abundance: few; j_gene: TRBJ2-6; CDR3nt: TGTGCCAGCAGTTACAGAGGCTCTGGGGCCAACGTCCTGACTTTC; CDR3aa: CASSYRGSGANVLTF
v_gene: TRBV6-1; d_gene: TRBD1; abundance: few; j_gene: TRBJ2-3; CDR3nt: TGTGCCAGCAGTGCCTGGGACAGGGGGCACACAGATACGCAGTATTTT; CDR3aa: CASSAWDRGHTDTQYF
v_gene: TRBV20-1; d_gene: -; abundance: -; j_gene: TRBJ2-7; CDR3nt: TGCAGTGCTACGACAGCCTACGAGCAGTACTTC; CDR3aa: CSATTAYEQYF
v_gene: TRBV9; d_gene: TRBD1; abundance: few; j_gene: TRBJ2-3; CDR3nt: TGTGCCAGCAGCGTAATGGGACAGGGAGGGAATACGCAGTATTTT; CDR3aa: CASSVMGQGGNTQYF
v_gene: TRBV7-9; d_gene: -; abundance: -; j_gene: TRBJ1-4; CDR3nt: TGTGCCAGCAGCCACTCATCAACTAATGAAAAACTGTTTTTT; CDR3aa: CASSHSSTNEKLFF
v_gene: TRBV2; d_gene: TRBD1; abundance: -; j_gene: TRBJ2-7; CDR3nt: TGTGCCAGCCGCCGGGACAGTCAACTTTACGAGCAGTACTTC; CDR3aa: CASRRDSQLYEQYF
v_gene: TRBV2; d_gene: -; abundance: -; j_gene: TRBJ1-6; CDR3nt: TGTGCCAGCAGCGAGAGCGGACAGAATTCACCCCTCCACTTT; CDR3aa: CASSESGQNSPLHF
v_gene: TRBV30; d_gene: TRBD1; abundance: -; j_gene: TRBJ2-5; CDR3nt: TGTGCCTGGGGACAGGGGAGGGAGACCCAGTACTTC; CDR3aa: CAWGQGRETQYF
v_gene: TRBV7-9; d_gene: -; abundance: -; j_gene: TRBJ2-1; CDR3nt: TGTGCCAGCAGCCCCGGAGGTGAGCAGTTCTTC; CDR3aa: CASSPGGEQFF
v_gene: TRBV4-2; d_gene: TRBD2; abundance: few; j_gene: TRBJ2-3; CDR3nt: TGTGCCAGCAGCCACCAACTAGCGGACAACACAGATACGCAGTATTTT; CDR3aa: CASSHQLADNTDTQYF
v_gene: TRBV30; d_gene: -; abundance: few; j_gene: TRBJ2-4; CDR3nt: TGTGCCTGGGGGGACGTCGCCAAAAACATTCAGTACTTC; CDR3aa: CAWGDVAKNIQYF